These 29 T cell receptor beta chains came from one sample sequenced in a study of blood T cell repertoires in COVID-19. Sequenced by immunoSEQ multiplex PCR; TCRdb stores in-frame clones only, minus some. The sample has about 73,000 clones, over 70% seen once; the top ten hold approximately 2.5%. Material: peripheral blood. The receptors were sampled from a man older than 75 with active or convalescent COVID-19.

V and J are TRBV2 and TRBJ2-2, with a tentative D call TRBD1 (6 bases). The CDR3 consists of 16 residues. CDR1 and CDR2 (germline): SNHLY, FYNNEI. Trimming removed 2 bases at V and 2 bases at J, with 12 bases between. In DNA, the CDR3 is TGTGCCAGCAGTGAAAGGGGGACACGAAACACCGGGGAGCTGTTTTTT. Amino acid sequence: CASSERGTRNTGELFF. Supplemented by reference TRBV2 and TRBJ2-2, the full variable domain reads EPEVTQTPSHQVTQMGQEVILRCVPISNHLYFYWYRQILGQKVEFLVSFYNNEISEKSEIFDDQFSVERPDGSNFTLKIRSTKLEDSAMYFCASSERGTRNTGELFFGEGSRLTVL.

The table lists this clone with a few counts. For the CDR3, the DNA is TGTGCCAGCAGCACATACAACACTGAAGCTTTCTTT. It is translated as CASSTYNTEAFF. The chain employs TRBV13 and TRBJ1-1; D is unresolved. This CDR3 is 12 amino acids long. CDR1 is PRHDT, CDR2 FYEKMQ, per germline (reference sequence). V lost 5 bases to trimming and J lost 2 bases, with 6 bases between them.

This clone was seen a handful of times. The J gene is TRBJ1-3, the V gene TRBV27; D ambiguous. The V and J ends lost 4 bases and 0 bases respectively, with 4 bases between them. Germline V CDR1 and CDR2: MNHEY, SMNVEV (reference sequence). CDR3 size: 13 residues. The DNA for the CDR3 is TGTGCCAGCAGTTACTCCTCTGGAAACACCATATATTTT. Translation gives CASSYSSGNTIYF.

V and J are TRBV7-2 and TRBJ1-6, with D hard to call. The germline V and J ends were trimmed by 2 bases and 7 bases, with 9 bases remaining between them. Germline assignment: CDR1 SGHTA and CDR2 FQGNSA. The length of the CDR3 is 14 residues. CDR3 residues: CASSLMGLNSPLHF. CDR3 bases: TGTGCCAGCAGCTTAATGGGCCTAAATTCACCCCTCCACTTT.

This clone has more than one count but fewer than ten. The chain carries TRBV30 and TRBJ1-3; a possible D gene is TRBD1 (5 bases). Trimming took 0 bases from V and 4 from J, leaving 7 bases between them. The length of the CDR3 is 13 residues. Germline lookup yields CDR1 GTSNPN and CDR2 SVGIG (reference sequence). CDR3 bases: TGTGCCTGGAGTGTACAGGAGGGAAACACCATATATTTT. Translation: CAWSVQEGNTIYF.

This chain connects TRBV5-1 to TRBJ2-7; 8 bases fit TRBD2. This CDR3 comprises 14 residues. Looked up from germline, CDR1 is SGHRS and CDR2 is YFSETQ. Trimming cost V 1 base and J 1 base; bases outside gene matches: 1. The chain's CDR3 is CASSLTSGSYEQYF. Written as DNA, the CDR3 is TGCGCCAGCAGCTTGACTAGCGGTTCCTACGAGCAGTACTTC.

The V call is TRBV4-1, the J call TRBJ2-1; a possible D gene is TRBD2 (6 bases). This CDR3 contains 15 residues. V lost 4 bases, J lost 0 bases, and 10 bases lay in between. The V gene's germline CDR1 is MGHRA and CDR2 YSYEKL. Here the CDR3 reads CASSPSGYSYNEQFF. DNA of the CDR3: TGCGCCAGCAGCCCAAGCGGGTACTCCTACAATGAGCAGTTCTTC.

The CDR3 DNA reads TGTGCCGGGGGACAGACCATAATGTATTTT. Its translation: CAGGQTIMYF. V usage is TRBV6-6 and J usage is TRBJ2-3; 7 bases align to TRBD1. The J segment lost 14 bases and the V segment lost 11 bases, leaving 10 bases of the junction unmatched. CDR1 and CDR2 (germline): MNHNY, SVGAGI (reference sequence). This CDR3 has 10 amino acids.

This clone was recorded once. The chain has TRBV19 and TRBJ2-6; 12 bases fit TRBD1. The CDR3 contains 16 residues. Germline V gene sequence: CDR1 LNHDA, CDR2 SQIVND (reference sequence). J lost 3 bases, V lost 9 bases, and 6 bases had no gene match. CDR3 loop: CASRGQGALGANVLTF. In DNA, the CDR3 is TGTGCCAGCCGGGGACAGGGGGCGCTTGGGGCCAACGTCCTGACTTTC.

The chain uses TRBV3-1 (or the pseudogene TRBV3-2) and TRBJ2-3; a possible D gene is TRBD2 (7 bases). CDR1 LGHDT and CDR2 YNNKEL come from the germline V gene (reference sequence). This CDR3 comprises 15 residues. The V and J ends lost 1 base and 6 bases respectively, with 14 bases between them. The CDR3 DNA reads as TGTGCCAGCAGCCAAGGTGGGGGGGCCTCGGATACGCAGTATTTT. It is translated as CASSQGGGASDTQYF.

The chain carries TRBV6-2 or TRBV6-3 and TRBJ1-1, with D unresolved. The CDR3 has 14 residues. Trimming shortened V by 7 bases and J by 5 bases, and 17 bases separated the two germline ends. Germline loops: CDR1 MNHEY, CDR2 SVGEGT. The CDR3 reads CASTPVQSRTEAFF. The CDR3 bases are TGTGCCAGCACCCCCGTGCAGTCGAGGACTGAAGCTTTCTTT.

CDR3 in amino acids: CASSPLRAGQKGNTIYF. The CDR3 DNA reads TGTGCCAGCTCACCGCTTCGAGCGGGACAAAAAGGAAACACCATATATTTT. This chain joins TRBV18 and TRBJ1-3, with a possible D match to TRBD1 (6 bases). Trimming stripped 3 bases from V and 4 bases from J, with 19 bases between. CDR1 is KGHSH and CDR2 is LQKENI in the germline V gene. The CDR3 extends over 17 amino acids. Based on the CDR3 plus reference TRBV18 and TRBJ1-3, the full variable domain is NAGVMQNPRHLVRRRGQEARLRCSPMKGHSHVYWYRQLPEEGLKFMVYLQKENIIDESGMPKERFSAEFPKEGPSILRIQQVVRGDSAAYFCASSPLRAGQKGNTIYFGEGSWLTVV.

The V and J genes are TRBV29-1 and TRBJ2-3; 8 nucleotides align to TRBD1. CDR3 length: 15 amino acids. The trim removed 2 bases at V and 4 bases at J, leaving 8 bases unmatched. Germline V CDR1 and CDR2: SQVTM, ANQGSEA. The CDR3: CSVESGQGRSDTQYF. Written as DNA, the CDR3 is TGCAGCGTTGAATCTGGACAGGGACGGTCAGATACGCAGTATTTT.

The chain is built from TRBV6-2 or TRBV6-3 and TRBJ2-1, with D hard to call. The CDR3 runs 16 residues. V gave up 2 bases and J gave up 0 bases, with 11 bases separating them. CDR1 and CDR2 from the germline V gene are MNHEY and SVGEGT. CDR3 nucleotide sequence: TGTGCCAGCAGTTACCCCACACATGGCTCCTACAATGAGCAGTTCTTC. Translating it yields CASSYPTHGSYNEQFF.

V usage is TRBV28 and J usage is TRBJ1-1, with D tentatively TRBD1 (6 bases). The CDR3 covers 15 residues. Germline loops: CDR1 MDHEN, CDR2 SYDVKM. The V end lost 5 bases, the J end lost 5 bases, and 18 bases lay between the germline ends. In DNA, the CDR3 is TGTGCCAGCAGTCCTACGACGGGAGGGGGGACTGAAGCTTTCTTT. It is translated as CASSPTTGGGTEAFF.

The chain links TRBV6-5 to TRBJ2-1; D unresolved. The V gene's germline CDR1 is MNHEY and CDR2 SVGAGI. Deletions cut 6 bases from V and 9 bases from J, with 12 bases between. The length of the CDR3 is 12 residues. The CDR3 DNA reads TGTGCCAGCAGCCTTATGTACGGTGAGCAGTTCTTC. Protein product: CASSLMYGEQFF.

V is TRBV3-1 (or the pseudogene TRBV3-2) and J is TRBJ2-4; 10 bases are shared with TRBD1. Germline V gene lookup returns CDR1 LGHDT and CDR2 YNNKEL (reference sequence). CDR3 length equals 18 residues. The trim removed 0 bases at V and 3 bases at J, leaving 8 bases unmatched. CDR3 in amino acids: CASSQDFLGTGVKNIQYF. Written as DNA, the CDR3 is TGTGCCAGCAGCCAAGATTTTCTCGGGACAGGGGTCAAAAACATTCAGTACTTC.

The chain recombines TRBV5-1 with TRBJ1-4; 7 positions agree with TRBD1. With 5 bases clipped from V and 0 bases from J, the junction kept 4 bases outside the gene matches. Germline values: CDR1 SGHRS, CDR2 YFSETQ. There are 15 residues in the CDR3. CDR3: CASRSGGSTNEKLFF. DNA of the CDR3: TGCGCCAGCAGGTCAGGGGGTTCAACTAATGAAAAACTGTTTTTT.

The rearrangement uses TRBV27 and TRBJ1-5; TRBD1 matches at 8 bases. The J segment lost 2 bases and the V segment lost 6 bases, leaving 12 bases of the junction unmatched. CDR3 length equals 17 residues. Germline V gene lookup returns CDR1 MNHEY and CDR2 SMNVEV (reference sequence). The CDR3 DNA follows: TGTGCCAGCAGATCCGGGACAGGTGGGGCCGGCAATCAGCCCCAGCATTTT. The encoded protein is CASRSGTGGAGNQPQHF.

This clone has only a few counts. This rearrangement joins TRBV28 to TRBJ1-6, with D perhaps TRBD1 (5 bases). Trimming removed 6 bases from V and 7 bases from J, with 22 bases in between. The germline V gene encodes CDR1 MDHEN and CDR2 SYDVKM. The CDR3 contains 17 residues. The CDR3 DNA reads as TGTGCCAGCAGGGGACCGCGGGGCCGAACACTAAATTCACCCCTCCACTTT. Its protein is CASRGPRGRTLNSPLHF.

This clone was detected only once. This chain uses TRBV7-9 with TRBJ1-3; weak D call: TRBD1 (6 bases). The ends were cut back, 5 bases at V and 0 bases at J, with 14 bases in the middle. CDR1 and CDR2 (germline): SEHNR, FQNEAQ (reference sequence). This CDR3 comprises 16 residues. CDR3: CASSPRGLTSGNTIYF. CDR3 sequence (DNA): TGTGCCAGCAGCCCCAGGGGCCTGACCTCTGGAAACACCATATATTTT.

The chain employs TRBV19 and TRBJ2-1, with 9 bases matching TRBD2. V was clipped by 1 base and J by 6 bases; unmatched bases: 7. The germline gives CDR1 LNHDA, CDR2 SQIVND (reference sequence). The CDR3 length is 16 residues. The CDR3 here is CASSIVGGGAINEQFF. In nucleotides, the CDR3 is TGTGCCAGTAGTATAGTTGGCGGGGGGGCCATCAATGAGCAGTTCTTC.

The chain uses TRBV6-5 and TRBJ2-1; TRBD2 might be the D (6 bases). Trimming stripped 1 base from V and 9 bases from J, with 13 bases between. The CDR3 extends over 14 amino acids. Germline V lookup: CDR1 MNHEY, CDR2 SVGAGI. CDR3 bases: TGTGCCAGCAGTTACTTCGGGAGTGGGTCTGAGCAGTTCTTC. It specifies CASSYFGSGSEQFF.

The chain couples TRBV3-1 (or the pseudogene TRBV3-2) to TRBJ2-2; D unclear. The CDR3 is made up of 17 amino acids. Germline CDR1 is LGHDT and CDR2 is YNNKEL (reference sequence). V was trimmed by 4 bases and J by 3 bases, leaving 18 bases between them. The CDR3 protein is CASSPLGYYPDTGELFF. The DNA of the CDR3 is TGTGCCAGCAGCCCCCTTGGGTACTATCCGGACACCGGGGAGCTGTTTTTT.

The gene calls are TRBV6-1 and TRBJ1-2; no definite D call. CDR3 length: 12 residues. V lost 2 bases and J 8 bases, leaving 9 bases between the germline ends. Germline V gene lookup returns CDR1 MNHNS and CDR2 SASEGT. The CDR3 sequence is CASSETRPGYTF. The DNA of the CDR3 is TGTGCCAGCAGTGAAACCAGGCCGGGCTACACCTTC.

The genes are TRBV10-3 and TRBJ2-5, with a possible D match to TRBD2 (5 bases). V was trimmed by 0 bases and J by 0 bases, leaving 5 bases between them. This CDR3 contains 14 residues. Germline-derived CDR1 and CDR2 are ENHRY and SYGVKD. The CDR3 bases are TGTGCCATCAGTGAGTCGACTAACCAAGAGACCCAGTACTTC. Its translation: CAISESTNQETQYF.

V is TRBV10-3 and J is TRBJ2-5, with TRBD1 identical over 7 bases. V lost 6 bases to trimming and J lost 5 bases; unmatched junction nucleotides: 6. The CDR3 has 13 residues. Germline-derived CDR1 and CDR2 are ENHRY and SYGVKD. The CDR3, as DNA: TGTGCCATCAGCCAAGACAGGGTTGAGACCCAGTACTTC. This codes for CAISQDRVETQYF.

The genes are TRBV5-5 and TRBJ2-5; D is possibly TRBD2 (5 bases). This CDR3 region has 14 residues. Between the trimmed V and J ends, which lost 5 bases and 4 bases, there was a span of 15 bases. Looked up from germline, CDR1 is SGHKS and CDR2 is YYEKEE (reference sequence). This CDR3 is CASSRGWAGETQYF. CDR3 nucleotide sequence: TGTGCCAGCAGTCGGGGATGGGCGGGAGAGACCCAGTACTTC. The full variable domain, rest sourced from reference TRBV5-5 and TRBJ2-5, is DAGVTQSPTHLIKTRGQQVTLRCSPISGHKSVSWYQQVLGQGPQFIFQYYEKEERGRGNFPDRFSARQFPNYSSELNVNALLLGDSALYLCASSRGWAGETQYFGPGTRLLVL.

This clone was detected a few times. The chain links TRBV7-2 to TRBJ1-6; D gene ambiguous. Germline V gives CDR1 SGHTA, CDR2 FQGNSA. The CDR3 is 14 residues long. Trimming took off 5 bases at V and 8 bases at J, with 13 bases between the two ends. In nucleotides, the CDR3 is TGTGCCAGCAGCCCGATCTCAGGTTATTCACCCCTCCACTTT. It codes for CASSPISGYSPLHF. Variable domain in full (rest from reference TRBV7-2 and TRBJ1-6): GAGVSQSPSNKVTEKGKDVELRCDPISGHTALYWYRQSLGQGLEFLIYFQGNSAPDKSGLPSDRFSAERTGGSVSTLTIQRTQQEDSAVYLCASSPISGYSPLHFGNGTRLTVT.